This entry describes one T cell receptor (beta chain). Its antigen is as yet unknown. This entry is derived from a study of T cell responses to AZD1222 COVID-19 vaccine. Findings and limits, study-wide: Just 6 or 7 AZD1222 recipients were seropositive at baseline. When two AZD1222 doses had been given, Spike-specific TCR breadth and depth rose.

V lost 0 bases, J lost 3 bases, and 15 bases lay in between. The CDR3 sequence is 16 residues long. Germline CDR1 is SGHRS and CDR2 is YFSETQ. TCRdb keeps only in-frame clones here, not all; method: immunoSEQ multiplex PCR. The table includes 100,000 to 120,000 clones, roughly 92% detected once. The receptor's source is an adult who received the AZD1222 COVID-19 vaccine. The V call is TRBV5-1, the J call TRBJ1-2; possibly TRBD1 for D (6 bases). Sequenced here: peripheral blood, sampled 28 days after the second AZD1222 dose. CDR3 nucleotides: TGCGCCAGCAGCTTGGGGCAGGGGATGCCTCACTATGGCTACACCTTC. Translating gives CASSLGQGMPHYGYTF.